These 15 T cell receptor beta chains came from one sample sequenced in a study of T cells expressing NK-cell markers. TCRdb reanalyzed the 5' RACE reads and collapses them to one entry per CDR3 protein, without DNA. In total, the table holds roughly 350,000 distinct CDR3 sequences. The source material was blood T cells: a sorted CD56 or NKG2C T cell subset, CD4+ or CD8+ T cells, or bulk PBMC T cells (not recorded which). Receptors originate from a man aged 18-75 years in good health.

The chain carries TRBV7-6 and TRBJ1-5; checking the TCRdb D call of TRBD1 is not possible without DNA. CDR3 length: 16 amino acids. Per the germline V gene, CDR1 is SGHVS and CDR2 is FNYEAQ. The CDR3 region is CASSSFLGGAHQPQHF.

The gene calls are TRBV11-2 and TRBJ2-7; the TRBD2 assignment by TCRdb is unverifiable without DNA. The CDR3 contains 15 residues. Germline V CDR1 and CDR2: SGHAT, FQNNGV. CDR3 sequence reads: CASSDPRSGSYEQYF.

The CDR3 spells CASGQGVADTQYF. This rearrangement joins TRBV3-1 to TRBJ2-3; TCRdb returns TRBD1, unconfirmable since there is no DNA. The CDR3 has 13 amino acids. Germline-derived CDR1 and CDR2 are LGHDT and YNNKEL (reference sequence).

This chain uses TRBV7-9 with TRBJ2-4. This CDR3 has 14 residues. Looked up from germline, CDR1 is SEHNR and CDR2 is FQNEAQ (reference sequence). This CDR3 reads CASSLAGSSSIQYF.

The chain combines TRBV14 with TRBJ2-3. Germline V gives CDR1 SGHDN, CDR2 FVKESK. CDR3 size: 17 residues. The CDR3 sequence is CASSQDQGRSRRDTQYF.

The V and J genes are TRBV6-5 and TRBJ1-1. This CDR3 has 15 amino acids. CDR1 is MNHEY, CDR2 SVGAGI, per germline. The CDR3 sequence: CASSYSVQAESEAFF.

This sequence joins TRBV6-5 and TRBJ2-5; TCRdb names TRBD1, which stays unverified in the absence of DNA. Germline V gives CDR1 MNHEY, CDR2 SVGAGI. The CDR3 sequence is 12 residues long. CDR3 amino acids: CASSTGIQTQYF.

V usage is TRBV6-6 and J usage is TRBJ2-1; the D call from TCRdb, TRBD1, cannot be confirmed without DNA. The germline gives CDR1 MNHNY, CDR2 SVGAGI (reference sequence). The CDR3 length is 11 residues. This chain's CDR3 is CASSWTEEQFF.

Here the CDR3 reads CASSLSKRETQYF. The chain couples TRBV7-9 to TRBJ2-5. The CDR3 spans 13 residues. Germline V lookup: CDR1 SEHNR, CDR2 FQNEAQ (reference sequence).

The chain is built from TRBV6-5 and TRBJ1-5; TCRdb returns TRBD1, unconfirmable since there is no DNA. The germline V gene encodes CDR1 MNHEY and CDR2 SVGAGI. This CDR3 is 14 amino acids long. CDR3 sequence reads: CASSYGQGAWPQHF.

The V gene is TRBV5-6, the J gene TRBJ2-1; the D call from TCRdb, TRBD2, cannot be confirmed without DNA. CDR1 and CDR2 (germline): SGHDT, YYEEEE. The CDR3 loop spans 14 amino acids. CDR3 amino acids: CASSFTSGNNEQFF.

This rearrangement joins TRBV28 to TRBJ1-4; TCRdb names TRBD1, which stays unverified in the absence of DNA. From germline, CDR1 is MDHEN and CDR2 SYDVKM. This CDR3 has 15 amino acids. The CDR3: CASTPGDLTNEKLFF. Based on the CDR3 plus reference TRBV28 and TRBJ1-4, the full variable domain is DVKVTQSSRYLVKRTGEKVFLECVQDMDHENMFWYRQDPGLGLRLIYFSYDVKMKEKGDIPEGYSVSREKKERFSLILESASTNQTSMYLCASTPGDLTNEKLFFGSGTQLSVL.

The CDR3 reads CASSQIDTAGTQYF. The chain recombines TRBV3-1 with TRBJ2-5; TCRdb designates TRBD2, a call that cannot be tested without DNA. The V gene's germline CDR1 is LGHDT and CDR2 YNNKEL (reference sequence). The CDR3 consists of 14 residues.

This chain links TRBV9 with TRBJ2-6; TCRdb lists TRBD1, though no DNA is available to test this call. The germline CDR1 and CDR2 sequences are SGDLS and YYNGEE. This CDR3 spans 17 amino acids. The chain's CDR3 is CASSAQDRTSGANVLTF.

The chain uses TRBV10-3 and TRBJ1-2. The CDR3 runs 11 residues. The V gene's germline CDR1 is ENHRY and CDR2 SYGVKD. CDR3 protein: CASGGNYGYTF.